This passage covers 13 T cell receptor beta chains from one sample sequenced in a study of shared clonotypes between healthy human individuals. The table came from immunoSEQ multiplex PCR; TCRdb's copy has only in-frame clones and leaves some out. The sample holds roughly 2.2 million clones, 85% to 95% seen once. Sequenced: naive CD4+ T cells from PBMCs. Subset meaning: CD45RA+ positively selected. Receptors were obtained from a man in his late teens or twenties in good health. Some clones in this sample may be carry-over from other donors' samples.

The chain uses TRBV7-6 and TRBJ1-3; D is unresolved. This CDR3 has 16 amino acids. V was trimmed by 2 bases and J by 0 bases, leaving 11 bases between them. Germline V gives CDR1 SGHVS, CDR2 FNYEAQ. The CDR3 nucleotides are TGTGCCAGCAGCTTAACCGGTGTGGGCTCTGGAAACACCATATATTTT. Amino acids: CASSLTGVGSGNTIYF. The whole variable domain, filled in from reference TRBV7-6 and TRBJ1-3, reads GAGVSQSPRYKVTKRGQDVALRCDPISGHVSLYWYRQALGQGPEFLTYFNYEAQQDKSGLPNDRFSAERPEGSISTLTIQRTEQRDSAMYRCASSLTGVGSGNTIYFGEGSWLTVV.

Of note for this clone: The sample holds other DNA sequences that translate to the same CDR3. The V gene is TRBV5-1, the J gene TRBJ1-1, with 9 positions matching TRBD1. The junction had 10 bases not matched to a gene; V was cut back by 5 bases and J by 5 bases. The V gene's germline CDR1 is SGHRS and CDR2 YFSETQ. CDR3 size: 15 residues. The CDR3 here is CASSLRDRVGTEAFF. The CDR3 DNA follows: TGCGCCAGCAGTTTACGGGACAGGGTCGGGACTGAAGCTTTCTTT.

The chain combines TRBV7-8 with TRBJ1-5, with a possible D match to TRBD1 (5 bases). This CDR3 region has 15 residues. From germline, CDR1 is SGHVS and CDR2 FQNEAQ. V was shortened by 5 bases and J by 5 bases, with 16 bases between the two germline ends. CDR3 bases: TGTGCCAGCAGCGAAAATCGACAGATATATCAGCCCCAGCATTTT. Translated: CASSENRQIYQPQHF. The whole variable domain, remainder taken from reference TRBV7-8 and TRBJ1-5, is GAGVSQSPRYKVAKRGQDVALRCDPISGHVSLFWYQQALGQGPEFLTYFQNEAQLDKSGLPSDRFFAERPEGSVSTLKIQRTQQEDSAVYLCASSENRQIYQPQHFGDGTRLSIL.

The chain is built from TRBV30 and TRBJ2-2; no clear D gene. Germline CDR1 reads GTSNPN; CDR2 reads SVGIG (reference sequence). The germline V and J ends were trimmed by 0 bases and 3 bases, with 8 bases remaining between them. The CDR3 covers 14 residues. The DNA for the CDR3 is TGTGCCTGGAGTGTTGGCCACCACACCGGGGAGCTGTTTTTT. Amino acid sequence: CAWSVGHHTGELFF. Supplemented by reference TRBV30 and TRBJ2-2, the full variable domain reads SQTIHQWPATLVQPVGSPLSLECTVEGTSNPNLYWYRQAAGRGLQLLFYSVGIGQISSEVPQNLSASRPQDRQFILSSKKLLLSDSGFYLCAWSVGHHTGELFFGEGSRLTVL.

The genes are TRBV6-5 and TRBJ2-3; D gene ambiguous. From germline, CDR1 is MNHEY and CDR2 SVGAGI. This CDR3 has 15 residues. V shed 8 bases and J shed 2 bases, with 17 bases lying between them. The CDR3 region is CASAHLKPSTDTQYF. DNA of the CDR3: TGTGCCAGCGCCCACCTAAAGCCCTCCACAGATACGCAGTATTTT.

This chain connects TRBV5-1 to TRBJ2-1; maybe TRBD2 (6 bases). Per the germline V gene, CDR1 is SGHRS and CDR2 is YFSETQ. V was trimmed by 0 bases and J by 7 bases, leaving 14 bases between them. The CDR3 spans 15 residues. CDR3: CASSLDSGARNEQFF. DNA of the CDR3: TGCGCCAGCAGCTTGGACTCGGGAGCTAGGAATGAGCAGTTCTTC.

This chain uses TRBV28 with TRBJ1-1, with D unclear. Germline V lookup: CDR1 MDHEN, CDR2 SYDVKM. The CDR3 is made up of 13 amino acids. The ends were cut back, 3 bases at V and 1 base at J, with 6 bases in the middle. The CDR3 spells CASSLDQNTEAFF. The CDR3 DNA sequence: TGTGCCAGCAGTTTGGATCAGAACACTGAAGCTTTCTTT.

The chain combines TRBV28 with TRBJ1-5; 7 bases align to TRBD1. After removal of 4 bases from V and 8 bases from J, the junction contained 11 bases not matched to a gene. The CDR3 runs 15 residues. CDR1 and CDR2 (germline): MDHEN, SYDVKM. CDR3 nucleotides: TGTGCCAGCAGTTCGCTGACAGGGCGACGGGAGCCCCAGCATTTT. Its protein product is CASSSLTGRREPQHF.

The V call is TRBV7-3, the J call TRBJ2-7; TRBD2 is a possible D gene (5 bases). Trimming left V 5 bases short and J 6 bases short, with 14 bases between. The CDR3 extends over 13 amino acids. CDR1 and CDR2 from the germline V gene are SGHTA and FQGTGA. The CDR3 sequence is CASSPGGGSEQYF. CDR3 DNA sequence: TGTGCCAGCAGCCCCGGAGGCGGGTCCGAGCAGTACTTC.

This chain links TRBV2 with TRBJ1-2, with D unclear. The CDR3 contains 10 residues. Germline V gene sequence: CDR1 SNHLY, CDR2 FYNNEI. Trimming removed 8 bases from V and 5 bases from J, with 6 bases in between. The chain's CDR3 is CASGAYGYTF. The CDR3 region has the DNA TGTGCCAGCGGAGCTTATGGCTACACCTTC.

On this clone itself: This sample includes further DNA sequences coding for the same CDR3. J is TRBJ1-5 and V is TRBV6-5, with D unresolved. This CDR3 is 13 amino acids long. V lost 2 bases and J lost 3, with 5 bases in between. Germline V gives CDR1 MNHEY, CDR2 SVGAGI. This CDR3 is CASSYRDNQPQHF. The CDR3 DNA sequence: TGTGCCAGCAGTTACAGGGACAATCAGCCCCAGCATTTT.

The chain recombines TRBV15 with TRBJ1-5; D not resolved. In germline, CDR1 is LNHNV, CDR2 YYDKDF (reference sequence). The CDR3 is 12 amino acids. V lost 4 bases and J lost 4, with 5 bases in between. The CDR3 DNA reads TGTGCCACCAGCAACTTTAATCAGCCCCAGCATTTT. It yields the protein CATSNFNQPQHF.

The chain recombines TRBV18 with TRBJ2-2; the D is unclear. This CDR3 has 15 residues. Looked up from germline, CDR1 is KGHSH and CDR2 is LQKENI. The ends were cut back, 3 bases at V and 6 bases at J, with 14 bases in the middle. The CDR3 nucleotides read TGTGCCAGCTCACCTGTAATAGTATCGGCCGGGGAGCTGTTTTTT. Protein product: CASSPVIVSAGELFF. The full variable domain, rest sourced from reference TRBV18 and TRBJ2-2, is NAGVMQNPRHLVRRRGQEARLRCSPMKGHSHVYWYRQLPEEGLKFMVYLQKENIIDESGMPKERFSAEFPKEGPSILRIQQVVRGDSAAYFCASSPVIVSAGELFFGEGSRLTVL.